These T cell receptor beta chains were read from a single sample in a study of blood T cell repertoires in COVID-19. Profiled with immunoSEQ multiplex PCR; TCRdb holds only in-frame clones, not every one. This sample has 150,000 to 200,000 clones, with approximately 91% found just once. Sequenced input: peripheral blood. The receptors stem from a young man with COVID-19, enrolled during active disease. The CDR3 runs from the conserved cysteine through the conserved F or W. The order of the fields is V gene, J gene, D gene, clone size, CDR3 DNA, CDR3 protein. The D gene is left open where the match is weak. Clone size is not always given. Where it is, it says once, few, many or a class for expanded clones.

>TRBV29-1|TRBJ1-2|TRBD1|.
TGCAGCGTTGTCGACGGGACAGGGCACTATGGCTACACCTTC
CSVVDGTGHYGYTF
>TRBV10-3|TRBJ1-1|TRBD1|.
TGTGCCATCAGTGAGGGAACAGGGGGCTTTATCAACACTGAAGCTTTCTTT
CAISEGTGGFINTEAFF
>TRBV28|TRBJ1-5|TRBD1|.
TGTGCCAGCAGTCCTCGACAGGGTCAGCCCCAGCATTTT
CASSPRQGQPQHF
>TRBV5-1|TRBJ2-1|.|.
TGCGCCAGCAGCTTGGCCACCGGGTCGGGGGCCTACAATGAGCAGTTCTTC
CASSLATGSGAYNEQFF
>TRBV2|TRBJ1-2|.|.
TGTGCCAGCAGTGACAGGGTTGGCTACACCTTC
CASSDRVGYTF
>TRBV28|TRBJ2-3|.|.
TGTGCCAGCAGTTTTCAGGGGGGCCCAGATACGCAGTATTTT
CASSFQGGPDTQYF
>TRBV11-2|TRBJ1-1|.|.
TGTGCCAGCAGCTCCCCCCCGGGGGCTTTCTTT
CASSSPPGAFF
>TRBV7-6|TRBJ2-7|.|.
TGTGCCAGCAGCTCCCGGTGGGGGGTAATCAACGAGCAGTACTTC
CASSSRWGVINEQYF
>TRBV5-1|TRBJ2-7|.|.
TGCGCCAGCAGCTTGGGGCCGTACTACGAGCAGTACTTC
CASSLGPYYEQYF
>TRBV7-9|TRBJ1-6|TRBD1|once
TGTGCCAGCAGCACCTGGGGACAGGATAATTCACCCCTCCACTTT
CASSTWGQDNSPLHF
>TRBV4-2|TRBJ1-5|.|.
TGTGCCAGCAGCCAGATACAGGTTCCCTCTAGCAATCAGCCCCAGCATTTT
CASSQIQVPSSNQPQHF
>TRBV6-2/TRBV6-3|TRBJ1-3|.|.
TGTGCCAGCAGCCGAGACTGGTACTCTGGAAACACCATATATTTT
CASSRDWYSGNTIYF
>TRBV19|TRBJ1-2|TRBD1|.
TGTGCCAGTAGTGGCCGGGACAGGGCGGACGGCTACACCTTC
CASSGRDRADGYTF
>TRBV19|TRBJ2-4|.|once
TGTGCCAGTAGTATCCGTATCGGGCAGGGAAACATTCAGTACTTC
CASSIRIGQGNIQYF
>TRBV7-9|TRBJ1-5|.|.
TGTGCCAGCAGCTCTCAGTCGCAGCCCCAGCATTTT
CASSSQSQPQHF
>TRBV29-1|TRBJ2-7|.|.
TGCAGCGTGGTCGACAGACCCTACGAGCAGTACTTC
CSVVDRPYEQYF
>TRBV27|TRBJ1-4|.|.
TGTGCCAGCAGTTTCTCAGGGTTTGAAAAACTGCTTTTT
CASSFSGFEKLLF
>TRBV7-2|TRBJ2-2|.|.
TGTGCCAGCAGCTCATCCTTAGCGGCGAACACCGGGGAGCTGTTTTTT
CASSSSLAANTGELFF